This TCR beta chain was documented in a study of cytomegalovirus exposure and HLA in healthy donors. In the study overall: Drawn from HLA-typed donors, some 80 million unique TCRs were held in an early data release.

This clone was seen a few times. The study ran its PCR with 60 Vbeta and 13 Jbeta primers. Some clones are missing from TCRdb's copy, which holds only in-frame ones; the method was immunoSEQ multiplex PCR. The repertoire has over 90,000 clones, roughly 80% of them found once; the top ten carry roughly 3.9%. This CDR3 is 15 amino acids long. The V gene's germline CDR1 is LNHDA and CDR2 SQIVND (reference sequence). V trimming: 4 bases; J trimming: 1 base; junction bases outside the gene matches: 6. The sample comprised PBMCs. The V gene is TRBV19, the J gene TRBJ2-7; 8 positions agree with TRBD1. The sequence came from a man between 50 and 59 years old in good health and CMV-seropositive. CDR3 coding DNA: TGTGCCAGTAGTACCCTCCGGACAGGGTCCTACGAGCAGTACTTC. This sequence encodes CASSTLRTGSYEQYF.